The count of the clone carrying this T cell receptor beta chain is one. These data are taken from a study of blood T cell repertoires in COVID-19. Whole-study context: The study drew acute and convalescent COVID-19 samples from the United States, Italy and Spain. T cells, B-cell-depleted T cells, or PBMCs supplied cDNA or gDNA.

V lost 2 bases, J lost 5 bases, and 9 bases stayed unmatched. Germline V gives CDR1 SGHAT, CDR2 FQNNGV. This CDR3 has 16 residues. As originally analysed: How many nucleated cells were present was estimated from reference gene primer amplification. Profiling relied on immunoSEQ multiplex PCR, and the TCRdb table lists in-frame clones only, not all of them. From that table come the V and J calls and clone size; the DNA was used to work out D and trimming. Among about 250,000 clones listed, 90% were seen once. This clonotype was sampled from a woman aged 60-75 years with COVID-19, enrolled during active disease. The chain joins TRBV11-2 to TRBJ2-1, with 7 nucleotides matching TRBD1. The sequenced sample was peripheral blood. The CDR3 reads CASSLLTGTANNEQFF. The CDR3 region has the DNA TGTGCCAGCAGCTTACTGACCGGGACAGCCAACAATGAGCAGTTCTTC.